This TCR beta chain was sequenced during a study of human T cells and chemical hapten exposure. The study's findings and limits: Counts of expanded TCRs at PT1 were positively correlated with patch test score. Among TCRs, those above 1 in 1000 frequency were unaffected by DPC sensitization.

A single record per CDR3 protein comes from TCRdb applying MiXCR to the RACE reads. In the table there are over 300,000 distinct CDR3 sequences, approximately 5% of which are singletons. Time point given: pre-sensitization, week 0. The treatment here: therapeutic diphenylcyclopropenone sensitization with weekly scalp DPC. Each patch test followed a blood draw. The authors' total RNA extraction used unfractionated whole blood. The CDR3 consists of 14 residues. Germline-derived CDR1 and CDR2 are SGHRS and YFSETQ. Between the trimmed V and J ends, which lost 4 bases and 1 base, there was a span of 10 bases. About this clonotype: The target antigen is unknown.

The TCR was taken from a woman aged 45-59 years with alopecia areata. Some clones in this sample may be carry-over from other donors' samples. The input for sequencing was whole blood, taken in connection with sensitization to the hapten diphenylcyclopropenone (DPC). The chain couples TRBV5-1 to TRBJ2-3; the D call may be TRBD1 or TRBD2 (5 bases each). The CDR3 sequence: CASSVSGRTDTQYF. CDR3 DNA: TGCGCCAGCAGCGTTTCGGGACGCACAGATACGCAGTATTTT.